Below, one T cell receptor beta chain is given with its context. Its antigen specificity is not known. Base quality data are lacking; no much larger clone is found one base away. The method was the immunoSEQ multiplex PCR assay. The authors processed their data as follows. To diagnose cytomegalovirus status from the catalog of TCR beta chain sequences, a statistical classification framework was built. This is the immuneACCESS table as TCRdb keeps it, with only in-frame sequences that have V and J called. A part of the clones is gone; compared with another copy, unresolved V genes explain less than half, and the rest is unexplained. V and J calls and clone size are those listed in that table; D and trimming were worked out from the DNA. In all, the sample holds 120,000 or so clones, and more than 70% of those were seen once. Of the sample, 1.5% to 2% is held by the ten largest clones. Donors formed part of the validation cohort, which comprised 120 subjects and was distinct from the first cohort of under 850 subjects.

This entry is derived from a study of cytomegalovirus exposure and HLA in healthy donors (dated by TCRdb to about 2017). A note on the overall study: According to a later analysis, the 120 or so validation repertoires were produced on the same platform as the 666 repertoires of the first cohort. The study aimed to test whether signatures of past pathogen exposure could be identified by cataloging public T cell receptors. In addition to the first cohort of hundreds of subjects, a separate validation cohort of approximately 110 different subjects was used. To predict cytomegalovirus infection status, the study combined high-throughput TCR immunosequencing, statistical association of individual TCRs with disease status, and machine learning.

Overall study results and their limits: In vitro tests confirmed that a few of the cytomegalovirus-associated TCR beta chains recognize cytomegalovirus antigens. The authors suggested that the approach could potentially be extended to other disease states and immunological phenotypes. While some public TCRs were present in many individuals, most TCR sequences turned up only very rarely across donors. The classifier was reported to diagnose cytomegalovirus status with high specificity and sensitivity in both the original cohort and the validation cohort. A total of 150 or so TCR beta chains were listed by the study as associated with cytomegalovirus. A later analysis found that TCRs clustered in the first cohort also tended to co-occur in the 120 validation repertoires, with about 94% of cluster scores above 0. The validation cohort had no HLA typing available for a later analysis, so co-occurrence within that cohort was assessed over all 120 or so repertoires.

From cysteine to phenylalanine, the CDR3 is 15 amino acids long. Of the read, only the CDR3 DNA is kept; its 45 bases are in frame from base 1. The germline V gene (reference sequence) supplies CDR1 LNHNV and CDR2 YYDKDF. Trimming accounts for 6 bases at V and 6 bases at J, while the number of junction bases matched to no gene is 9. This TCR was recovered from a man between 18 and 29 years old in good health and CMV-seronegative. Sequencing was carried out using PBMCs. Recombination linked TRBV15 to TRBJ2-1, and TRBD2 matches 9 of the central bases. The nucleotides are TGTGCCACCAGTTCGGCTAGCGGGGTTGGCAATGAGCAGTTCTTC. This gives the protein CATSSASGVGNEQFF.